Listed here is a single T cell receptor beta chain. The authors' processing: Estimation of nucleated cell counts was performed using reference gene primer amplification. Profiled with immunoSEQ multiplex PCR; TCRdb holds only in-frame clones, not every one. That table supplies the V and J calls and clone size; D and trimming were determined from the DNA. The sample has 65,000 to 80,000 clones; approximately 85% are singletons. Trimming took 1 base from V and 1 from J, leaving 11 bases between them. CDR3 length equals 15 residues. CDR1 and CDR2 from the germline V gene are SGHTA and FQGTGA. The data are from a study of blood T cell repertoires in COVID-19.

The chain couples TRBV7-3 to TRBJ2-7, with D perhaps TRBD1 (5 bases). The sequence was obtained from a human donor in a cohort sampled during active COVID-19. What was sequenced was peripheral blood. The CDR3 DNA follows: TGTGCCAGCAGCTTAAGAGCAGGGCTGTCCTACGAGCAGTACTTC. Its protein is CASSLRAGLSYEQYF.